This T cell receptor (beta chain) came from a study of CD8+CD57+ T cells in acquired aplastic anemia. Study summary: Quantities of DNA derived from sorted CD4+ and CD8+ cells averaged about 3.2 ug.

Sequencing was done on patients that had shown CD8+CD57+ cell expansion by flow cytometry. Severe acquired aplastic anemia was present in every patient. V shed 1 base and J shed 0 bases, with 9 bases lying between them. CDR3 size: 15 residues. Per the germline V gene, CDR1 is SGHVS and CDR2 is FQNEAQ. Genomic DNA served as template for TCR beta VDJ and CDR3 profiling. TCRdb independently ran MiXCR on the reads; one entry per CDR3 protein. The sample has about 160,000 distinct CDR3 sequences, around 52% seen once. The material sequenced was sorted CD4+, CD8+, or CD8+CD57+ T cells (not recorded which) from PBMCs. The chain combines TRBV7-8 with TRBJ1-2, with a weak D call TRBD1 (6 bases). The receptor was derived from a human donor with aplastic anemia. The CDR3 DNA reads TGTGCCAGCAGCTTAGGGACAGCTACTAACTATGGCTACACCTTC. This sequence encodes CASSLGTATNYGYTF.